This T cell receptor beta chain derives from a study of shared clonotypes between healthy human individuals. Assay: immunoSEQ multiplex PCR; the TCRdb copy retains only in-frame clones and omits some. The sample lists about 2.1 million clones; just over 90% were seen once. The V gene lost 5 bases and the J gene lost 5 bases, with 18 bases spanning the gap. The CDR3 spans 15 residues. Germline assignment: CDR1 MNHEY and CDR2 SMNVEV (reference sequence). It was CD45RO-negative cells, positively selected for CCR7, that made up naive CD8 cells, with terminally differentiated effector memory CD45RA+ cells excluded.

The specimen sequenced was naive CD8+ T cells from PBMCs. The TCR comes from a man in his late teens or twenties in good health. Some clones in this sample may be carry-over from other donors' samples. This chain links TRBV27 with TRBJ1-1; D not certain. CDR3 region: CASSPHLAAHTEAFF. The CDR3 DNA follows: TGTGCCAGCAGTCCGCATTTGGCGGCCCATACTGAAGCTTTCTTT.